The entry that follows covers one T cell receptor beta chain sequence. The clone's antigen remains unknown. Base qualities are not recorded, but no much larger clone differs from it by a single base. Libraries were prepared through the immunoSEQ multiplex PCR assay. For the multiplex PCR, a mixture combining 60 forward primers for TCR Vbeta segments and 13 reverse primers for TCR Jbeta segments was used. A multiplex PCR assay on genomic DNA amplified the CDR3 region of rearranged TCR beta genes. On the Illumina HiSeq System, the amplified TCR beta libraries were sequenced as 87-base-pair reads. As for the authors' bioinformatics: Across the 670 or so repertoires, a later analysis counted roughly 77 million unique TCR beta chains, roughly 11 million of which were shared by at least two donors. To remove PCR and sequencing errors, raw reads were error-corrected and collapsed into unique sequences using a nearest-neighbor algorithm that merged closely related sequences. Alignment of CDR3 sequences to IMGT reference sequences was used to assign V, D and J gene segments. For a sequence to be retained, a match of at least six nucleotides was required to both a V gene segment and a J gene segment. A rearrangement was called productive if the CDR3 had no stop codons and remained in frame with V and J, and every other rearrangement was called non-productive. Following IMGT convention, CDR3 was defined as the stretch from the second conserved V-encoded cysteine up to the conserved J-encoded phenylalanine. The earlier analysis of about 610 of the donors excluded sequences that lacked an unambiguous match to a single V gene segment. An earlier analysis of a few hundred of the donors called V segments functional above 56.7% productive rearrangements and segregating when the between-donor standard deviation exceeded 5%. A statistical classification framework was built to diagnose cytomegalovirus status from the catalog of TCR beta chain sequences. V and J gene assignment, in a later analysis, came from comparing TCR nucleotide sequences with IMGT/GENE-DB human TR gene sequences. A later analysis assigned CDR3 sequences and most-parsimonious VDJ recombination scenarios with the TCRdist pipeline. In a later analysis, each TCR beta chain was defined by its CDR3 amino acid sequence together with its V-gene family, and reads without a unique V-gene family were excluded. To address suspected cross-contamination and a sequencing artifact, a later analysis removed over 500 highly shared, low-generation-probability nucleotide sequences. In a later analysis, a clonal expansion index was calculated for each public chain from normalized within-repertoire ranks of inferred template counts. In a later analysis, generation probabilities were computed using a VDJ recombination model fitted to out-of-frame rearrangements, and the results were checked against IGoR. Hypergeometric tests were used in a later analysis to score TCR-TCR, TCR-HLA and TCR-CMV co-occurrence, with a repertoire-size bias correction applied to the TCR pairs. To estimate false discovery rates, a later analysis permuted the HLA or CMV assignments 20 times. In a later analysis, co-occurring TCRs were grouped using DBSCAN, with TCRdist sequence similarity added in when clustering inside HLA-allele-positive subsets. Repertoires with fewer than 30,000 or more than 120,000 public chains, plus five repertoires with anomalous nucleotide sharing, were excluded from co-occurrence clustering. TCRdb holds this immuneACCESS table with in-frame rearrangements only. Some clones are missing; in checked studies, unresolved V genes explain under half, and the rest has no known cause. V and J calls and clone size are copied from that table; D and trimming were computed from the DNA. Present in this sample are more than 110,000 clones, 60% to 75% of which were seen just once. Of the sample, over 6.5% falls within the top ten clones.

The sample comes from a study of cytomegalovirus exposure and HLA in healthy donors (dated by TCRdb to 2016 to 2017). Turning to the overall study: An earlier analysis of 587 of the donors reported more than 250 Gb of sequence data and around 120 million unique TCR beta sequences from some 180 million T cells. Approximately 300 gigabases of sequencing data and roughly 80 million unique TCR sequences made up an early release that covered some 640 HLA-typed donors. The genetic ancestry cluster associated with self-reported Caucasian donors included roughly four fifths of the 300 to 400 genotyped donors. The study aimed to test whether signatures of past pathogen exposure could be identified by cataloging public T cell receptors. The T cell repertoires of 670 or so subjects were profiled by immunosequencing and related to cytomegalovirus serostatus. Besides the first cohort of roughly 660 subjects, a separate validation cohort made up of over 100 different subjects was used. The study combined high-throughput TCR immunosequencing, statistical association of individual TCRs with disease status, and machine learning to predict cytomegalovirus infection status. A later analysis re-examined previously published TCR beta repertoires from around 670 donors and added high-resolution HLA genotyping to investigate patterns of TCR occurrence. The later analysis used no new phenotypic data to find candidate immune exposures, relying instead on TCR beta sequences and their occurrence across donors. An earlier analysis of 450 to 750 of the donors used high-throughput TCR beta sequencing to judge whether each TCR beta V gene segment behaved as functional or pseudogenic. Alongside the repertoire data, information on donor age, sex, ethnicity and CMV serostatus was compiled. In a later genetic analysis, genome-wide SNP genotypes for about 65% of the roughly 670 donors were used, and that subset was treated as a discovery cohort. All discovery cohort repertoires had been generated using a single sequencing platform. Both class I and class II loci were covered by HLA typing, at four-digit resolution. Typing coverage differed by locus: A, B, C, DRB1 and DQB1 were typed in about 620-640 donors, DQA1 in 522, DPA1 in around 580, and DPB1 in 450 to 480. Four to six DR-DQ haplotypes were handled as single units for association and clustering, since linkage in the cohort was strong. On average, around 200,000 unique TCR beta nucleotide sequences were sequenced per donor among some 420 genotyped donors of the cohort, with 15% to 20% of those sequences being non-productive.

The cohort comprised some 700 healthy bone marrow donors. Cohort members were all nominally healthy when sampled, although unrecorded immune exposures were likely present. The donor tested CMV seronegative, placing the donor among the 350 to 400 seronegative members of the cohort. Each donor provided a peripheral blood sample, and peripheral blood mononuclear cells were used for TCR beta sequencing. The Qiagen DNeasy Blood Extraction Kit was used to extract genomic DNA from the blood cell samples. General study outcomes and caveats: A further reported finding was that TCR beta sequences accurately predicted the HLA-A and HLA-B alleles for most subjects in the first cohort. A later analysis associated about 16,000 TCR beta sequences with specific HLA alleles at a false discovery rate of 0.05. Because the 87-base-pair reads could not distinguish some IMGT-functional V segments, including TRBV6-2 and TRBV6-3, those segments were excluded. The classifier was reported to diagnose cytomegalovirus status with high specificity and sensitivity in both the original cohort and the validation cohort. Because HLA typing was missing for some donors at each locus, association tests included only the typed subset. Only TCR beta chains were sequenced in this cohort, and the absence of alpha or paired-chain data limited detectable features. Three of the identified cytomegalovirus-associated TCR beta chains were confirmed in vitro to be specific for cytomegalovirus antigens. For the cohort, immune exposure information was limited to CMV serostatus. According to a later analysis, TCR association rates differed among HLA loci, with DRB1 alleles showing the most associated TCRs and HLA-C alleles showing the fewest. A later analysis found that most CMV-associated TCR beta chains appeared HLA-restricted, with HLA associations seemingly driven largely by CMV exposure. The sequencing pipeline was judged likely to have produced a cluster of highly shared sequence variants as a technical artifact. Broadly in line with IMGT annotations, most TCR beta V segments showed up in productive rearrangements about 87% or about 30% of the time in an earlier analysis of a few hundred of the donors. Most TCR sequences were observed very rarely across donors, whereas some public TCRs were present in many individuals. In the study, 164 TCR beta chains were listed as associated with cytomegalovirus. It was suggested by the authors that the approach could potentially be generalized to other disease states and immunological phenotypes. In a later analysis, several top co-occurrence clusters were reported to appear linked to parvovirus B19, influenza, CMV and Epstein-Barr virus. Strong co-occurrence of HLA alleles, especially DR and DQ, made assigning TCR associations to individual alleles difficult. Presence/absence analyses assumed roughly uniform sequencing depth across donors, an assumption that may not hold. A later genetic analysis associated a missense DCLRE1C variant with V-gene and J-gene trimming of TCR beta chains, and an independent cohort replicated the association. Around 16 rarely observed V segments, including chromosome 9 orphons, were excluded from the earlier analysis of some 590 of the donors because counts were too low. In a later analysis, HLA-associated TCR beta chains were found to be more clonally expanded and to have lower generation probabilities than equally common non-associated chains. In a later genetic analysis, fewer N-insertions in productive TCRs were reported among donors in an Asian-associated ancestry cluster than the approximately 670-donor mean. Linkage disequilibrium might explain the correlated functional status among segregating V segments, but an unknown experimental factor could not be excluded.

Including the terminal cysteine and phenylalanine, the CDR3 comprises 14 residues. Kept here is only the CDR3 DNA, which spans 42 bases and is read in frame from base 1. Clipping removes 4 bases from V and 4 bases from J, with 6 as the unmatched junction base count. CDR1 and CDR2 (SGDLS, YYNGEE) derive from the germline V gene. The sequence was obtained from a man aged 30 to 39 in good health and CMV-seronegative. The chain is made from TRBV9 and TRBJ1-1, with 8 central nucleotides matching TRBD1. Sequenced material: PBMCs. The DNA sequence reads TGTGCCAGCAGCCCCAGACAGGGGCCCACTGAAGCTTTCTTT. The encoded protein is CASSPRQGPTEAFF.